This TCR beta chain was captured by sequencing in a study of blood T cell repertoires in COVID-19. Whole-study context: Samples came from the United States, Italy and Spain, spanning acute and convalescent COVID-19. Sample material is recorded as cDNA or gDNA derived from T cells, B-cell-depleted T cells, or PBMCs.

As handled by the study authors: Amplification with reference gene primers provided the estimates of nucleated cell counts. The method was immunoSEQ multiplex PCR; TCRdb's version includes in-frame clones alone and lacks a portion of them. The DNA gave D and trimming, while V, J and clone size come from that table. The table shows roughly 130,000 clones, with approximately 83% occurring only once. This clone was observed a single time. The V gene's germline CDR1 is SGHRS and CDR2 YFSETQ. The CDR3 is 15 residues long. The trim removed 4 bases at V and 6 bases at J, leaving 12 bases unmatched. V is TRBV5-1 and J is TRBJ2-7, with 8 bases aligning to TRBD1. Sequencing was done on a sample of peripheral blood. The receptor's source is a middle-aged man with active or convalescent COVID-19. The CDR3 nucleotides read TGCGCCAGCAGCCGGAGTGCGACAGGGGAAGGCGAGCAGTACTTC. Its translation: CASSRSATGEGEQYF.